This T cell receptor beta chain was captured by sequencing in a study of OX40 agonist ivuxolimab in advanced cancers. With 1 base removed from V and 1 base from J, the gap between germline ends came to 10 bases. In germline, CDR1 is MNHEY, CDR2 SMNVEV (reference sequence). The CDR3 runs to 15 residues. Repertoires were generated with immunoSEQ multiplex PCR, while TCRdb's copy carries only in-frame clones and drops some. This sample has about 93,000 clones, with around 94% found just once. The sequence was collected from an adult with an advanced solid tumor such as melanoma, head and neck, liver or kidney cancer. The chain carries TRBV27 and TRBJ2-5, with D perhaps matching TRBD1 or TRBD2 (5 bases each). This specimen consisted of CD4+ or CD8+ T cells sorted from blood, obtained in a trial of the OX40 agonist ivuxolimab. The CDR3 nucleotides read TGTGCCAGCAGTTTATTGGGGCGGGCCCAAGAGACCCAGTACTTC. This encodes CASSLLGRAQETQYF.